This T cell receptor beta chain was identified during a study of neurological immune-mediated disorders. In this sample, this clonotype turned up many times. Looked up from germline, CDR1 is SGHRS and CDR2 is YFSETQ. The CDR3 extends over 12 amino acids. Deletions cut 2 bases from V and 13 bases from J, with 13 bases between. By 5'RACE with 10-nucleotide random UMIs, the cDNA was made. TCRdb reprocessed the 5' RACE reads with MiXCR, giving one entry per CDR3 protein. The sample consists of about 71,000 distinct CDR3 sequences, roughly 3.2% of them appearing once. Material for sequencing was PBMCs. The sequence came from a man aged 35 to 55 with multiple sclerosis. V usage is TRBV5-1 and J usage is TRBJ2-1; D uncertain. The DNA of the CDR3 is TGCGCCAGCAGCTTAGGAAATGTCGGTCAGTTCTTC. This gives the protein CASSLGNVGQFF.